The 8 T cell receptor beta chains listed next were all sequenced from one sample in a study of T cells in tuberculosis. Measured with immunoSEQ multiplex PCR; TCRdb has only the in-frame clones, and not every one. The table records about 38,000 clones, around 94% of them present only once. As to time point: new active TB diagnosis, blood taken before or within 7 days of starting treatment. Sequencing was performed on PBMCs, taken at tuberculosis diagnosis. These receptor sequences come from an adult with tuberculosis.

V is TRBV5-1 and J is TRBJ2-2, with D maybe TRBD2 (6 bases). Looked up from germline, CDR1 is SGHRS and CDR2 is YFSETQ. This CDR3 region has 16 residues. Trimming removed 1 base at V and 1 base at J, with 11 bases between. The chain's CDR3 is CASSLRAGGNTGELFF. CDR3 in DNA: TGCGCCAGCAGCTTGCGGGCCGGGGGGAACACCGGGGAGCTGTTTTTT. Based on the CDR3 plus reference TRBV5-1 and TRBJ2-2, the full variable domain is KAGVTQTPRYLIKTRGQQVTLSCSPISGHRSVSWYQQTPGQGLQFLFEYFSETQRNKGNFPGRFSGRQFSNSRSEMNVSTLELGDSALYLCASSLRAGGNTGELFFGEGSRLTVL.

The chain couples TRBV5-1 to TRBJ1-2; D not certain. Germline values: CDR1 SGHRS, CDR2 YFSETQ. This CDR3 has 13 residues. Trimming took 2 bases from V and 1 from J, leaving 6 bases between them. The CDR3 spells CASSFGSNYGYTF. DNA of the CDR3: TGCGCCAGCAGCTTCGGTAGTAACTATGGCTACACCTTC.

The chain couples TRBV15 to TRBJ1-2; 11 positions agree with TRBD1. The trim removed 3 bases at V and 6 bases at J, leaving 12 bases unmatched. This CDR3 is 17 amino acids long. From germline, CDR1 is LNHNV and CDR2 YYDKDF (reference sequence). The DNA of the CDR3 is TGTGCCACCAGCAGGGGGACAGGGGGAATACAAATAAATGGCTACACCTTC. It is translated as CATSRGTGGIQINGYTF. Supplemented by reference TRBV15 and TRBJ1-2, the full variable domain reads DAMVIQNPRYQVTQFGKPVTLSCSQTLNHNVMYWYQQKSSQAPKLLFHYYDKDFNNEADTPDNFQSRRPNTSFCFLDIRSPGLGDTAMYLCATSRGTGGIQINGYTFGSGTRLTVV.

V usage is TRBV10-3 and J usage is TRBJ1-6; D is perhaps TRBD1 (5 bases). Trimming shortened V by 4 bases and J by 10 bases, and 14 bases separated the two germline ends. This CDR3 is built from 14 residues. Looked up from germline, CDR1 is ENHRY and CDR2 is SYGVKD. This CDR3 reads CAISVETGGSPLHF. The DNA for the CDR3 is TGTGCCATCAGTGTCGAAACAGGTGGGTCACCCCTCCACTTT.

The chain combines TRBV28 with TRBJ1-5, with D possibly TRBD1 on 5 matching bases. Trimming left V 2 bases short and J 4 bases short, with 9 bases between. Germline V gives CDR1 MDHEN, CDR2 SYDVKM. The CDR3 loop spans 14 amino acids. CDR3 bases: TGTGCCAGCAGTTTAATTCAGGGTAATCAGCCCCAGCATTTT. Amino acid sequence: CASSLIQGNQPQHF. The whole variable domain, remainder taken from reference TRBV28 and TRBJ1-5, is DVKVTQSSRYLVKRTGEKVFLECVQDMDHENMFWYRQDPGLGLRLIYFSYDVKMKEKGDIPEGYSVSREKKERFSLILESASTNQTSMYLCASSLIQGNQPQHFGDGTRLSIL.

The V gene is TRBV27, the J gene TRBJ2-7; D unresolved. The CDR3 extends over 12 amino acids. V lost 2 bases, J lost 2 bases, and 4 bases lay in between. Germline loops: CDR1 MNHEY, CDR2 SMNVEV (reference sequence). CDR3: CASSLTPYEQYF. CDR3 nucleotides: TGTGCCAGCAGTTTAACTCCCTACGAGCAGTACTTC.

The rearrangement uses TRBV6-5 and TRBJ1-2; D may be TRBD1 (6 bases). Germline V gene data show CDR1 as MNHEY and CDR2 as SVGAGI. The CDR3 consists of 12 residues. V was trimmed by 7 bases and J by 4 bases, leaving 10 bases between them. CDR3 loop: CASTKTGYGYTF. Here the CDR3 DNA reads TGTGCCAGCACCAAGACAGGCTATGGCTACACCTTC.

The genes are TRBV6-5 and TRBJ2-7; TRBD2 is a possible D gene (5 bases). The CDR3 is made up of 16 amino acids. Trimming stripped 0 bases from V and 0 bases from J, with 12 bases between. The germline CDR1 and CDR2 sequences are MNHEY and SVGAGI. The CDR3 loop is CASSYSISERSYEQYF. CDR3 coding DNA: TGTGCCAGCAGTTACTCGATTAGCGAACGCTCCTACGAGCAGTACTTC.